This T cell receptor (beta chain) was recovered during a study of blood T cell repertoires in COVID-19 (dated by TCRdb to about 2020). With regard to the full study: Samples from collaborators originated in the United States, Italy and Spain and spanned both the acute and convalescent phases of COVID-19. The prospective study material was composed of cDNA or gDNA derived from T cells, B-cell-depleted T cells, or PBMCs. The dataset comprised deeply sampled blood TCRbeta repertoires from subjects exposed to, actively infected with, or recovered from COVID-19. The repertoires were released in a freely available public database meant as a resource for research on the immune response to SARS-CoV-2. The samples were drawn from two sources: the first 160 participants of the ongoing ImmuneRACE study, and 1,000 to 1,500 subjects contributed by 6 global collaborators. Sample metadata almost always included a de-identified subject ID, COVID-19 status, age in years and sex. Where HLA class I and class II types were available, the types were taken from metadata supplied by the sample provider, not from assay-based typing. Overall study results and their limits: How much clinical and demographic metadata was included differed by source and by participant, and the metadata was provided uncurated.

TCRbeta CDR3 regions were amplified from genomic DNA using the immunoSEQ Assay, a bias-controlled multiplex PCR. As for the original processing: Within the assay, amplification of reference gene primers was used to estimate how many nucleated cells each sample contained. To quantify the absolute abundance of each unique TCRbeta CDR3 rearrangement, sequence reads were collapsed and filtered. Productive Simpson clonality was computed per sample as the square root of Simpson's diversity index over productive rearrangements. TCRdb carries this immuneACCESS record with in-frame sequences only. Its versions omit some clonotypes, under half of them owing to an unresolved V gene in the studies checked, with the rest unexplained. For V, J and clone size, that table is used; D and trimming come from the DNA. This sample comprises 210,000 or so clones, 84% of them detected only once. Of the sample, 6% to 8.5% is held by the ten largest clones.

Per the germline V gene (reference sequence), GTSNPN is the CDR1 and SVGIG is the CDR2. V and J are truncated by 3 bases and 7 bases respectively, leaving an intervening sequence of 10 bases. The CDR3, from cysteine to phenylalanine, totals 13 residues. Just CDR3 DNA is preserved here, 39 bases in frame from base 1. Points on this clone: Which antigen it targets is not known. Base qualities were left out, and no much larger clone turns up one base away.

Each collaborating institution followed its own protocols to collect whole blood in K2EDTA tubes. For TCRbeta analysis, collaborator samples were shipped as frozen whole blood, as isolated PBMCs, or as DNA extracted from either sample type. The chain is assembled from TRBV30 and TRBJ1-6, with the D gene not clear enough to name. The sample comprised peripheral blood. The receptor was isolated from a woman aged 50 to 60 with active or convalescent COVID-19. The bases read TGTGCCTGGAGCACAGTCATAAATTCACCCCTCCACTTT. The resulting protein is CAWSTVINSPLHF.